This is a list of T cell receptor beta chains from one sample in a study of immune heterogeneity within non-small cell lung tumors. TCRdb analysed the multiplex PCR reads with MiXCR anew, one entry per CDR3 protein. The sample has a few thousand distinct CDR3 sequences; around 18% are singletons. Sequencing was carried out using lung tumor tissue. All receptors come from a man aged 40-49 years with non-small cell lung cancer. CDR3s include the opening cysteine and the closing phenylalanine or tryptophan. A D gene is named only where the DNA matches it firmly. Clone size is shown for a subset of rows, as once, few, many or a class of expanded clone.

cdr3_length	j_call	clone_size	v_call	d_call	cdr3_aa	cdr3_nt
15	TRBJ2-1	medium-sized	TRBV7-2	-	CASSGTWGGHNEQFF	TGTGCCAGCAGCGGTACGTGGGGGGGCCACAATGAGCAGTTCTTC
16	TRBJ2-1	medium-sized	TRBV7-3	TRBD2	CASSPVGLVDYNEQFF	TGTGCCAGCAGCCCGGTGGGACTAGTGGACTACAATGAGCAGTTCTTC
17	TRBJ2-2	medium-sized	TRBV6-1	TRBD1	CASSSASGTGLTGELFF	TGTGCCAGCAGCTCCGCGTCCGGGACAGGGCTCACCGGGGAGCTGTTTTTT
14	TRBJ2-2	many	TRBV3-1	TRBD1	CASRGQLNTGELFF	TGTGCCAGCAGGGGACAGTTAAACACCGGGGAGCTGTTTTTT
15	TRBJ1-5	-	TRBV28	-	CASRLPGNSNQPPHF	TGTGCCAGCAGGCTCCCGGGGAATAGCAATCAGCCCCCGCATTTT
14	TRBJ1-2	medium-sized	TRBV5-8	-	CASSLDRSTYGYTF	TGTGCCAGCAGCTTGGACAGGTCGACCTATGGCTACACCTTC
15	TRBJ1-3	large	TRBV28	-	CASSSGTGSGNTIYF	TGTGCCAGCAGTTCCGGGACTGGCTCTGGAAACACCATATATTTT
15	TRBJ1-5	-	TRBV28	-	CASSLSRASNQPPHF	TGTGCCAGCAGTTTATCCCGGGCTAGCAATCAGCCCCCGCATTTT
13	TRBJ1-1	many	TRBV29-1	-	CSVEDARNTEAFF	TGCAGCGTTGAGGATGCTAGGAACACTGAAGCTTTCTTT
14	TRBJ2-7	medium-sized	TRBV6-2/TRBV6-3	-	CASSPWTGSEEQYF	TGTGCCAGCAGCCCCTGGACGGGTTCGGAGGAGCAGTACTTC
12	TRBJ1-5	medium-sized	TRBV20-1	-	CSAQSGTRPQHF	TGCAGTGCCCAGTCCGGGACGAGGCCCCAGCATTTT
17	TRBJ2-1	medium-sized	TRBV19	TRBD1	CASSINLRDRAFYEQFF	TGTGCCAGTAGTATCAATCTTCGAGACAGGGCTTTCTATGAGCAGTTCTTC
13	TRBJ1-2	-	TRBV24-1	-	CATSSTTFYGYTF	TGTGCCACCAGTTCGACAACCTTCTATGGCTACACCTTC
13	TRBJ2-7	medium-sized	TRBV28	-	CASRSGNAYEQYF	TGTGCCAGCAGATCGGGCAATGCCTACGAGCAGTACTTC
14	TRBJ1-5	medium-sized	TRBV19	-	CASNLPADNQPQHF	TGTGCCAGTAATTTGCCGGCAGACAATCAGCCCCAGCATTTT
13	TRBJ2-5	medium-sized	TRBV15	-	CATSRFGGETQYF	TGTGCCACCAGCAGGTTTGGGGGAGAGACCCAGTACTTC
15	TRBJ2-7	medium-sized	TRBV12-3/TRBV12-4	TRBD2	CASSFPTSGIYEQYF	TGTGCCAGCAGTTTCCCGACTAGCGGGATTTACGAGCAGTACTTC
14	TRBJ2-3	many	TRBV6-1	TRBD2	CASSPGLATDTQYF	TGTGCCAGCAGTCCGGGACTAGCTACAGATACGCAGTATTTT
15	TRBJ2-2	medium-sized	TRBV19	-	CASSSRTGNTGELFF	TGTGCCAGTAGTTCTAGGACGGGGAACACCGGGGAGCTGTTTTTT
11	TRBJ2-5	-	TRBV20-1	-	CSVKVGETQYF	TGCAGTGTTAAGGTGGGAGAGACCCAGTACTTC
15	TRBJ1-1	many	TRBV5-4	TRBD1	CASSLQTGVDTEAFF	TGTGCCAGCAGCTTGCAGACAGGGGTGGACACTGAAGCTTTCTTT
14	TRBJ1-2	-	TRBV5-1	-	CASSLAGPPRIYTF	TGCGCCAGCAGCTTGGCGGGACCGCCACGAATCTACACCTTC
16	TRBJ2-1	-	TRBV19	-	CASSISRLASYNEQFF	TGTGCCAGTAGTATTAGTCGTCTAGCTAGCTACAATGAGCAGTTCTTC
17	TRBJ2-1	medium-sized	TRBV6-1	-	CASSGHFAKGSYNEQFF	TGTGCCAGCAGTGGGCACTTCGCGAAGGGGTCCTACAATGAGCAGTTCTTC
11	TRBJ2-7	-	TRBV20-1	-	CSARGDREQYF	TGCAGTGCTAGAGGCGACAGGGAGCAGTACTTC
17	TRBJ2-2	medium-sized	TRBV7-6	-	CASSLALAEQNTGELFF	TGTGCCAGCAGCTTAGCGTTGGCGGAACAGAACACCGGGGAGCTGTTTTTT
17	TRBJ1-5	medium-sized	TRBV6-1	TRBD1	CASSVNFVGTGNQPQHF	TGTGCCAGCAGTGTAAATTTCGTCGGGACAGGAAATCAGCCCCAGCATTTT